This T cell receptor (beta chain) was retrieved from a study of OX40 agonist ivuxolimab in advanced cancers. Looked up from germline, CDR1 is SGDLS and CDR2 is YYNGEE. The CDR3 is 17 residues long. J gave up 13 bases and V 0 bases, and 13 bases lay outside the gene matches. Using immunoSEQ multiplex PCR, the repertoire was profiled, and TCRdb retains in-frame clones only, with some absent. The top ten clones hold 9.8% of a sample with roughly 64,000 clones, just under 85% of them seen once. The clonotype comes from an adult with an advanced solid tumor such as melanoma, head and neck, liver or kidney cancer. Here the sequenced sample was CD4+ or CD8+ T cells sorted from blood, taken in a trial of the OX40 agonist ivuxolimab. This rearrangement joins TRBV9 to TRBJ2-1; TRBD2 matches at 13 bases. The CDR3 sequence is CASSVANTSGRALIQFF. The CDR3 bases are TGTGCCAGCAGCGTAGCTAATACTAGCGGGAGGGCCTTAATTCAGTTCTTC. The variable domain in full, with the rest retrieved from reference TRBV9 and TRBJ2-1, is DSGVTQTPKHLITATGQRVTLRCSPRSGDLSVYWYQQSLDQGLQFLIQYYNGEERAKGNILERFSAQQFPDLHSELNLSSLELGDSALYFCASSVANTSGRALIQFFGPGTRLTVL.